This TCR beta chain is from a study of cytomegalovirus exposure and HLA in healthy donors. The ends were cut back, 4 bases at V and 0 bases at J, with 6 bases in the middle. The CDR3 is 13 amino acids. In germline, CDR1 is MNHEY, CDR2 SVGAGI. The PCR employed 60 Vbeta primers together with 13 Jbeta primers. Profiling relied on immunoSEQ multiplex PCR, and the TCRdb table lists in-frame clones only, not all of them. The data contain about 150,000 clones, 75% to 80% of them singletons. The origin of this receptor is a woman in her thirties in good health and CMV-seronegative. The specimen sequenced was PBMCs. The chain employs TRBV6-5 and TRBJ1-1; tentative D call: TRBD1 (5 bases). CDR3 protein: CASSLTVNTEAFF. CDR3 nucleotides: TGTGCCAGCAGTTTGACAGTGAACACTGAAGCTTTCTTT.